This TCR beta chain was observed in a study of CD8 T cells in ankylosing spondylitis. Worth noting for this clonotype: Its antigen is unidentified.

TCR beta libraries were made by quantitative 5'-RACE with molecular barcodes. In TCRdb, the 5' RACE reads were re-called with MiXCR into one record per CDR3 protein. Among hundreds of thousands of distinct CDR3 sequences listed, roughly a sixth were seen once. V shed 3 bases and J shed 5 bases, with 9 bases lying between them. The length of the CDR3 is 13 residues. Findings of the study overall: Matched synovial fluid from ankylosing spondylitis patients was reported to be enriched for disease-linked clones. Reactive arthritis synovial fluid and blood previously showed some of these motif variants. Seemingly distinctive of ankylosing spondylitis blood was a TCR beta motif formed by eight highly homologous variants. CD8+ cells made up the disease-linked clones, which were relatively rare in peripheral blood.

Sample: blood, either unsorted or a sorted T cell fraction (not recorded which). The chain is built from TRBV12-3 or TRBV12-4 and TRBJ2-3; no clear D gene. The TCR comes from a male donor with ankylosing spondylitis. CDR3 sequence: CASSFEVKDTQYF. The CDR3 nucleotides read TGTGCCAGCAGTTTCGAGGTCAAAGATACGCAGTATTTT.